This T cell receptor beta chain was found in a study of T cell repertoires in cytomegalovirus infection. For the study at large: Indications came from public TCR beta signatures; they pointed to CMV infection and to a matching HLA type.

TCRdb reanalysed the reads using MiXCR and keeps one entry per CDR3 protein. Of approximately 220,000 distinct CDR3 sequences in the sample, about 38% were seen once. The CDR3 contains 15 residues. CDR1 is SEHNR and CDR2 is FQNEAQ in the germline V gene (reference sequence). Trimming pared 5 bases from V and 0 bases from J, leaving 13 bases between. Study-level results: Frequencies of public TCR beta families were cumulated, and this identified carriers of CMV plus the relevant HLA.

Points on this clonotype: Antigen: not known.

This specimen consisted of CD8+ T cells from cultured PBMCs, obtained from culture after CMV antigen stimulation. This TCR was recovered from a human donor in good health (CMV status not recorded). Some clones in this sample may be carry-over from other donors' samples. The genes are TRBV7-9 and TRBJ1-1; no clear D gene. The CDR3 loop is CASSPRGGLNTEAFF. CDR3 DNA: TGTGCCAGCAGCCCACGTGGCGGATTGAACACTGAAGCTTTCTTT.